The clone carrying this T cell receptor beta chain was counted ten times or more. Its specificity is not known. This entry comes from a study of T cell responses to AZD1222 COVID-19 vaccine. The study, taken as a whole, reports: With dominance at 160-218 and 743-854, vaccine-associated CD4 TCRs spanned spike. Among spike-specific TCRs, nearly half reportedly target unmutated variant regions.

TCRdb's table, derived via immunoSEQ multiplex PCR, lists solely in-frame clones and lacks some. The profile shows roughly 70,000 clones, 79% of them singletons. CDR1 and CDR2 from the germline V gene are SNHLY and FYNNEI. J lost 0 bases, V lost 6 bases, and 12 bases had no gene match. The CDR3 is 17 amino acids. The TCR sequence derives from an adult in good health. Sample: peripheral blood, taken on day 0 of MenACWY control vaccination. The chain recombines TRBV2 with TRBJ2-7, with TRBD2 matching 9 bases. The CDR3 reads CASSALSSGISSYEQYF. CDR3 bases: TGTGCCAGCAGCGCCTTGTCTAGCGGGATATCCTCCTACGAGCAGTACTTC.